A selection of T cell receptor beta chains follows, all from one sample in a study of radiotherapy plus CTLA-4 blockade in lung cancer. Repertoires were generated with immunoSEQ multiplex PCR, while TCRdb's copy carries only in-frame clones and drops some. The repertoire includes some 110,000 clones, approximately 84% of them detected once, and 4% to 6% sits in the top ten. The input for sequencing was peripheral blood, taken from a patient treated with radiotherapy plus ipilimumab. Receptor source: a human donor with non-small cell lung cancer who had a partial response to radiotherapy plus ipilimumab. The CDR3 runs from the conserved cysteine through the conserved F or W. D genes are given only for firm matches. Not every row has a clone size; where given, it reads once, few, many or a size class.

V	size	D	J	CDR3	DNA
TRBV5-5	.	TRBD1	TRBJ2-1	CASSLVVSGQGLYEQFF	TGTGCCAGCAGCTTGGTAGTTTCGGGACAGGGGTTGTACGAGCAGTTCTTC
TRBV6-1	.	.	TRBJ1-2	CASSGRQNTAGLYTF	TGTGCCAGCAGTGGACGACAGAATACCGCGGGACTCTACACCTTC
TRBV7-8	.	TRBD1	TRBJ1-5	CASSRWDRGNQPQHF	TGTGCCAGCAGCCGCTGGGACAGAGGAAATCAGCCCCAGCATTTT
TRBV6-4	.	TRBD2	TRBJ2-1	CASSGTSGRVTYNEQFF	TGTGCCAGCAGTGGGACTAGCGGGAGGGTCACCTACAATGAGCAGTTCTTC
TRBV16	.	TRBD1	TRBJ1-4	CASSHLDRGGEKLFF	TGTGCCAGCAGCCATTTAGACAGGGGAGGCGAAAAACTGTTTTTT
TRBV30	once	.	TRBJ1-2	CACGGGYGYTF	TGTGCCTGCGGCGGGGGTTATGGCTACACCTTC
TRBV12-5	.	.	TRBJ1-1	CASGLSVGDTEAFF	TGTGCTAGTGGTTTGAGTGTCGGGGATACTGAAGCTTTCTTT
TRBV23-1	.	.	TRBJ1-2	CASSQRRGWNYGYTF	TGCGCCAGCAGTCAAAGAAGGGGGTGGAACTATGGCTACACCTTC
TRBV2	.	TRBD2	TRBJ2-2	CASRKGLAGGTGELFF	TGTGCCAGCAGGAAGGGACTAGCGGGAGGCACCGGGGAGCTGTTTTTT
TRBV15	.	.	TRBJ1-2	CATSSRRETYGYTF	TGTGCCACCAGCAGCCGGCGGGAGACCTATGGCTACACCTTC
TRBV7-8	.	TRBD1	TRBJ1-2	CASSVRTPGQGLHGYTF	TGTGCCAGCAGCGTCAGGACCCCGGGACAGGGTCTCCATGGCTACACCTTC
TRBV29-1	once	TRBD2	TRBJ2-1	CSLRGLAGGGSYNEQFF	TGCAGCTTGCGGGGACTAGCGGGAGGAGGCTCCTACAATGAGCAGTTCTTC
TRBV27	once	.	TRBJ2-3	CASRRPSTDTQYF	TGTGCCAGCAGGCGGCCTAGCACAGATACGCAGTATTTT
TRBV7-9	.	.	TRBJ2-1	CASSLGEIAYNEQFF	TGTGCCAGCAGCTTAGGGGAGATAGCCTACAATGAGCAGTTCTTC
TRBV28	.	.	TRBJ1-6	CASSFPRGVDSPLHF	TGTGCCAGCAGTTTTCCTCGGGGAGTGGATTCACCCCTCCACTTT
TRBV15	few	.	TRBJ2-3	CATAPQRSTDTQYF	TGTGCCACCGCCCCCCAGCGAAGCACAGATACGCAGTATTTT
TRBV19	.	TRBD2	TRBJ2-1	CASSRHSGNSYNEQFF	TGTGCCAGTAGTAGACATAGCGGGAACTCCTACAATGAGCAGTTCTTC
TRBV2	.	TRBD1	TRBJ1-1	CASRLDRASGITEAFF	TGTGCCAGCAGACTGGACAGGGCGAGTGGGATAACTGAAGCTTTCTTT
TRBV25-1	.	.	TRBJ1-1	CASSSAAGRRNTEAFF	TGTGCCAGCAGCTCAGCTGCAGGGAGGCGGAACACTGAAGCTTTCTTT
TRBV9	.	TRBD1	TRBJ2-3	CASSVGTGTTDTQYF	TGTGCCAGCAGCGTAGGGACAGGGACTACAGATACGCAGTATTTT
TRBV28	.	.	TRBJ2-2	CASTSTSNTGELFF	TGTGCCAGCACATCCACGAGTAACACCGGGGAGCTGTTTTTT
TRBV7-6	.	.	TRBJ2-2	CASSTQAVTGELFF	TGTGCCAGCAGCACACAGGCCGTCACCGGGGAGCTGTTTTTT
TRBV7-9	.	.	TRBJ2-1	CASSLGVGVGEQFF	TGTGCCAGCAGCTTAGGGGTCGGAGTCGGTGAGCAGTTCTTC
TRBV6-6	.	TRBD2	TRBJ2-6	CASRDGGAGANVLTF	TGTGCCAGCAGGGATGGGGGGGCTGGGGCCAACGTCCTGACTTTC
TRBV29-1	.	.	TRBJ2-7	CSVSPEGEYEQYF	TGCAGCGTCTCCCCCGAGGGAGAATACGAGCAGTACTTC
TRBV7-2	.	.	TRBJ1-4	CASSSQGHNEKLFF	TGTGCCAGCAGCTCGCAGGGGCATAATGAAAAACTGTTTTTT
TRBV5-4	.	TRBD2	TRBJ2-7	CASSLGGIAGLSYEQYF	TGTGCCAGCAGCTTGGGGGGGATAGCGGGACTCTCCTACGAGCAGTACTTC
TRBV6-1	.	TRBD1	TRBJ1-5	CASSGVWDSLQPQHF	TGTGCCAGCAGTGGGGTTTGGGACAGTTTGCAGCCCCAGCATTTT
TRBV4-2	.	.	TRBJ2-1	CASSQERVGNEQFF	TGTGCCAGCAGCCAAGAACGGGTAGGAAATGAGCAGTTCTTC
TRBV2	once	.	TRBJ2-5	CASSETALQETQYF	TGTGCCAGCAGTGAGACAGCATTGCAAGAGACCCAGTACTTC
TRBV11-2	.	.	TRBJ1-6	CASSLAALSSPLHF	TGTGCCAGCAGCTTAGCTGCATTGAGTTCACCCCTCCACTTT
TRBV4-1	.	.	TRBJ1-5	CASSQVGREAHSPQHF	TGCGCCAGCAGCCAGGTCGGACGGGAGGCCCACTCACCCCAGCATTTT
TRBV6-5	.	.	TRBJ2-7	CASSYSTVQYF	TGTGCCAGCAGTTACTCTACAGTGCAGTACTTC
TRBV5-4	.	TRBD1	TRBJ2-2	CASSIQQGGNTGELFF	TGTGCCAGCAGCATCCAACAGGGGGGTAACACCGGGGAGCTGTTTTTT
TRBV7-9	few	TRBD1	TRBJ1-3	CASSLGWTGNFAGNTIYF	TGTGCCAGCAGCTTAGGGTGGACAGGGAACTTCGCTGGAAACACCATATATTTT
TRBV28	.	TRBD1	TRBJ1-4	CASSTTGAPNEKLFF	TGTGCCAGCAGCACTACAGGGGCGCCTAATGAAAAACTGTTTTTT
TRBV7-9	.	.	TRBJ2-2	CASTYTGELFF	TGTGCCAGCACTTATACCGGGGAGCTGTTTTTT
TRBV6-5	.	.	TRBJ1-2	CASSYSWTPNYGYTF	TGTGCCAGCAGTTACTCTTGGACACCTAACTATGGCTACACCTTC
TRBV7-8	.	.	TRBJ2-5	CASSYTEGEKETQYF	TGTGCCAGCAGCTACACGGAGGGAGAGAAAGAGACCCAGTACTTC
TRBV2	.	TRBD1	TRBJ2-3	CASLRGQSTDTQYF	TGTGCCAGCCTTAGGGGGCAAAGCACAGATACGCAGTATTTT
TRBV19	.	.	TRBJ2-5	CASSVGLKSRETQYF	TGTGCCAGTAGTGTCGGACTCAAAAGTAGGGAGACCCAGTACTTC
TRBV9	.	.	TRBJ1-1	CASSSVPNTEAFF	TGTGCCAGCAGCTCCGTCCCCAACACTGAAGCTTTCTTT
TRBV19	.	.	TRBJ1-1	CASFSGGRGVRQRLNTEAFF	TGTGCCAGCTTCAGCGGGGGGAGGGGGGTTCGGCAGCGACTGAACACTGAAGCTTTCTTT
TRBV15	.	.	TRBJ1-5	CATSRDPFEPQHF	TGTGCCACCAGCAGAGATCCCTTTGAGCCCCAGCATTTT
TRBV6-1	.	TRBD1	TRBJ2-7	CASSLAQGAGEQYF	TGTGCCAGCAGTCTGGCACAGGGGGCGGGCGAGCAGTACTTC
TRBV5-1	.	TRBD1	TRBJ2-5	CASSIGTAFQETQYF	TGCGCCAGCAGCATCGGGACAGCCTTCCAAGAGACCCAGTACTTC
TRBV28	.	TRBD2	TRBJ2-5	CASSLSGGRAAETQYF	TGTGCCAGCAGTTTATCTGGCGGGAGGGCCGCAGAGACCCAGTACTTC
TRBV5-8	few	.	TRBJ2-1	CASSLLAGVSYNEQFF	TGTGCCAGCAGCTTGCTTGCGGGTGTTTCCTACAATGAGCAGTTCTTC
TRBV5-1	.	.	TRBJ2-3	CASSLAASTDTQYF	TGCGCCAGCAGCCTAGCCGCCTCCACAGATACGCAGTATTTT
TRBV19	.	.	TRBJ1-5	CASRNGAGSNQPQHF	TGTGCCAGTAGGAACGGGGCGGGAAGCAATCAGCCCCAGCATTTT
TRBV19	once	TRBD2	TRBJ2-5	CASSISGTSGNEETQYF	TGTGCCAGTAGTATTAGCGGGACTAGCGGGAACGAAGAGACCCAGTACTTC
TRBV5-5	.	.	TRBJ1-1	CASSQAGNTEAFF	TGTGCCAGCAGCCAAGCAGGGAACACTGAAGCTTTCTTT
TRBV28	.	TRBD1	TRBJ1-1	CASRSDRGKAFF	TGTGCCAGCAGATCGGACAGGGGGAAAGCTTTCTTT
TRBV7-9	.	TRBD2	TRBJ2-7	CASSRGGVGEDSEQYF	TGTGCCAGCAGTCGGGGGGGCGTCGGGGAAGACAGCGAGCAGTACTTC
TRBV6-1	.	.	TRBJ1-4	CASSELGVGEKLFF	TGTGCCAGCAGTGAACTCGGGGTCGGGGAAAAACTGTTTTTT
TRBV18	.	.	TRBJ1-1	CASSQEGVTEAFF	TGTGCCAGCTCACAGGAGGGAGTAACTGAAGCTTTCTTT
TRBV6-6	.	.	TRBJ2-6	CASSKGSSGANVLTF	TGTGCCAGCAGCAAAGGGAGCTCTGGGGCCAACGTCCTGACTTTC
TRBV7-9	few	TRBD1	TRBJ1-2	CASSEQGAHGYTF	TGTGCCAGCAGCGAACAGGGGGCGCATGGCTACACCTTC
TRBV27	.	TRBD1	TRBJ2-2	CASSLSGGGTGELFF	TGTGCCAGCAGTTTATCAGGGGGCGGCACCGGGGAGCTGTTTTTT
TRBV19	.	TRBD1	TRBJ1-2	CASSPAGGSNYGYTF	TGTGCCAGTAGTCCTGCAGGGGGCTCTAACTATGGCTACACCTTC